This entry is about one T cell receptor beta chain. V shed 2 bases and J 1 base; nucleotides not matched to a gene: 8. The CDR3 runs to 17 residues. CDR1 is PRHDT, CDR2 FYEKMQ, per germline (reference sequence). This sample is part of a study of blood T cell repertoires in COVID-19. About the research overall: Sites in the United States, Italy and Spain provided acute and convalescent COVID-19 samples. PBMCs, B-cell-depleted T cells, or T cells provided the cDNA or gDNA that made up the material.

Authors' data handling: Amplification of reference gene primers was used by the study to estimate nucleated cell counts. The repertoire was sequenced with immunoSEQ multiplex PCR; TCRdb's copy has only in-frame clones and lacks some. D and trimming come from the DNA, and the V and J calls and clone size come from that table. The profile shows some 190,000 clones, 80% to 90% of them singletons. The chain has TRBV13 and TRBJ2-1; 7 positions agree with TRBD2. The sequencing input was peripheral blood. This receptor was taken from a man aged 55 to 69 with acute or convalescent COVID-19. The CDR3 DNA reads as TGTGCCAGCAGCTTAACTTCGCGCGGGAGTTCCTACAATGAGCAGTTCTTC. It specifies CASSLTSRGSSYNEQFF. The full variable domain, its missing parts supplied by reference TRBV13 and TRBJ2-1, is AAGVIQSPRHLIKEKRETATLKCYPIPRHDTVYWYQQGPGQDPQFLISFYEKMQSDKGSIPDRFSAQQFSDYHSELNMSSLELGDSALYFCASSLTSRGSSYNEQFFGPGTRLTVL.